These T cell receptor beta chains were read from a single sample in a study of CD8 T cells in ankylosing spondylitis. One entry per CDR3 protein results from TCRdb running MiXCR on the 5' RACE reads. The sample records 150,000 to 250,000 distinct CDR3 sequences, roughly 13% being singletons. The sequencing sample was made of blood, either unsorted or a sorted T cell fraction (not recorded which). These receptors originate from a male donor with ankylosing spondylitis or in good health (not recorded which). Both conserved end residues are part of each CDR3. The order of the fields is CDR3 DNA, CDR3 protein, J gene, V gene, D gene, CDR3 length, clone size. A D gene is named only where the DNA matches it firmly. Some rows mark clone size as missing; the rest say once, few, many or name a class of expanded clone.

CDR3nt: TGTGCCAGCAGTGTTGGACTAGCGGGAGGAGGGTACGAGCAGTACTTC
CDR3aa: CASSVGLAGGGYEQYF
j_gene: TRBJ2-7
v_gene: TRBV7-9
d_gene: TRBD2
len: 16
abundance: few

CDR3nt: TGCAGTGCGAATATTGGGGACACTGAAGCTTTCTTT
CDR3aa: CSANIGDTEAFF
j_gene: TRBJ1-1
v_gene: TRBV20-1
d_gene: -
len: 12
abundance: few

CDR3nt: TGTGCCAGCAGCTTCGGACTAGCGGGAGGGCCAGAGACCCAGTACTTC
CDR3aa: CASSFGLAGGPETQYF
j_gene: TRBJ2-5
v_gene: TRBV7-9
d_gene: TRBD2
len: 16
abundance: few

CDR3nt: TGTGCCAGCAGTCCGACCGGGACAGGGACAATTCTTGGGCAGTACTTC
CDR3aa: CASSPTGTGTILGQYF
j_gene: TRBJ2-7
v_gene: TRBV27
d_gene: TRBD1
len: 16
abundance: few

CDR3nt: TGTGCCAGCAGTTACTCGGTTGAGACAGTCCAAGAGACCCAGTACTTC
CDR3aa: CASSYSVETVQETQYF
j_gene: TRBJ2-5
v_gene: TRBV6-5
d_gene: -
len: 16
abundance: few

CDR3nt: TGTGCCAGCAGCTCGGTCCGGGACACTTACAATGAGCAGTTCTTC
CDR3aa: CASSSVRDTYNEQFF
j_gene: TRBJ2-1
v_gene: TRBV13
d_gene: -
len: 15
abundance: few

CDR3nt: TGCGCCAGCAGCCCCGGCCAGGGAATCACTGAAGCTTTCTTT
CDR3aa: CASSPGQGITEAFF
j_gene: TRBJ1-1
v_gene: TRBV4-1
d_gene: -
len: 14
abundance: many

CDR3nt: TGTGCCAGCAGCTTGGGGGCGACAGCTAATCAGCCCCAGCATTTT
CDR3aa: CASSLGATANQPQHF
j_gene: TRBJ1-5
v_gene: TRBV5-6
d_gene: -
len: 15
abundance: few

CDR3nt: TGTGCCAGCAGCCAAGGGGCCGGGAGAAACCATGAGCAGTTCTTC
CDR3aa: CASSQGAGRNHEQFF
j_gene: TRBJ2-1
v_gene: TRBV14
d_gene: -
len: 15
abundance: -

CDR3nt: TGTGCCACCAGTGCGAAGGACAGGGCGCCGAACACCGGGGAGCTGTTTTTT
CDR3aa: CATSAKDRAPNTGELFF
j_gene: TRBJ2-2
v_gene: TRBV24-1
d_gene: TRBD1
len: 17
abundance: many

CDR3nt: TGTGCCAGCAGTCCGACAGGGGCCGCACAGATCCAAGAGACCCAGTACTTC
CDR3aa: CASSPTGAAQIQETQYF
j_gene: TRBJ2-5
v_gene: TRBV12-3/TRBV12-4
d_gene: TRBD1
len: 17
abundance: -

CDR3nt: TGCAGTGCCCCAGGGGTTGGGGCCAACGTCCTGACTTTC
CDR3aa: CSAPGVGANVLTF
j_gene: TRBJ2-6
v_gene: TRBV20-1
d_gene: -
len: 13
abundance: few

CDR3nt: TGTGCCAGCAGTGAAGCTTCCGGGACAGGGGGCTACGAGCAGTACTTC
CDR3aa: CASSEASGTGGYEQYF
j_gene: TRBJ2-7
v_gene: TRBV6-1
d_gene: TRBD1
len: 16
abundance: -

CDR3nt: TGCGCCAGCAGCTTGGGCGGATCTAAGAGCTCCTACGAGCAGTACTTC
CDR3aa: CASSLGGSKSSYEQYF
j_gene: TRBJ2-7
v_gene: TRBV5-1
d_gene: -
len: 16
abundance: -

CDR3nt: TGCAGCGTTTTTGGCGAAGAGACCCAGTACTTC
CDR3aa: CSVFGEETQYF
j_gene: TRBJ2-5
v_gene: TRBV29-1
d_gene: -
len: 11
abundance: -

CDR3nt: TGTGCCAGCAGCCAGTCTTACCGATTGCAGTTCTTC
CDR3aa: CASSQSYRLQFF
j_gene: TRBJ2-1
v_gene: TRBV5-5
d_gene: -
len: 12
abundance: -

CDR3nt: TGTGCCAGCAGCCAAGATTCATCCGCGGGAGGCCCCAGTGGGACCCAGTACTTC
CDR3aa: CASSQDSSAGGPSGTQYF
j_gene: TRBJ2-5
v_gene: TRBV3-1
d_gene: TRBD2
len: 18
abundance: -

CDR3nt: TGCGCCAGCAGCTTGGTGGGGGCGCAAAAACTGTTTTTT
CDR3aa: CASSLVGAQKLFF
j_gene: TRBJ1-4
v_gene: TRBV5-1
d_gene: -
len: 13
abundance: many

CDR3nt: TGCAGCGTTGAAGGGCAGCCGGGCCAGCCCCAGCATTTT
CDR3aa: CSVEGQPGQPQHF
j_gene: TRBJ1-5
v_gene: TRBV29-1
d_gene: -
len: 13
abundance: many

CDR3nt: TGTGCCAGCAGCCAAGATGTACTAGCGGGAGGCCCCAGGAATGAGCAGTTCTTC
CDR3aa: CASSQDVLAGGPRNEQFF
j_gene: TRBJ2-1
v_gene: TRBV4-2
d_gene: TRBD2
len: 18
abundance: many

CDR3nt: TGCGCCAGCTCCCTCGGGAGCGGACAAGAGACCCAGTACTTC
CDR3aa: CASSLGSGQETQYF
j_gene: TRBJ2-5
v_gene: TRBV10-2
d_gene: -
len: 14
abundance: -

CDR3nt: TGTGCCAGCAGCTCTTTGGGAGGGGACCCATCCTACGAGCAGTACTTC
CDR3aa: CASSSLGGDPSYEQYF
j_gene: TRBJ2-7
v_gene: TRBV7-9
d_gene: TRBD2
len: 16
abundance: few

CDR3nt: TGCGCCAGCAGCCAATACCAGGGGAGCACTGAAGCTTTCTTT
CDR3aa: CASSQYQGSTEAFF
j_gene: TRBJ1-1
v_gene: TRBV4-1
d_gene: -
len: 14
abundance: few

CDR3nt: TGTGCCAGCAGCTTGGTCACTTACAATGAGCAGTTCTTC
CDR3aa: CASSLVTYNEQFF
j_gene: TRBJ2-1
v_gene: TRBV5-6
d_gene: -
len: 13
abundance: few

CDR3nt: TGTGCCAGCAGCGGCGGCGGTGATCCTAACTATGGCTACACCTTC
CDR3aa: CASSGGGDPNYGYTF
j_gene: TRBJ1-2
v_gene: TRBV6-1
d_gene: -
len: 15
abundance: few

CDR3nt: TGTGCCAGCAGTTTATACCCTAGCCTCGGGGTTGATGGCTACACCTTC
CDR3aa: CASSLYPSLGVDGYTF
j_gene: TRBJ1-2
v_gene: TRBV27
d_gene: -
len: 16
abundance: few

CDR3nt: TGTGCCAGCAGTGGATTTACCGGGACCCCCTACGAGCAGTACTTC
CDR3aa: CASSGFTGTPYEQYF
j_gene: TRBJ2-7
v_gene: TRBV7-9
d_gene: -
len: 15
abundance: -

CDR3nt: TGTGCCAGCAGTGACTCGACAGGGGGCACCGGGGAGCTGTTTTTT
CDR3aa: CASSDSTGGTGELFF
j_gene: TRBJ2-2
v_gene: TRBV6-4
d_gene: TRBD1
len: 15
abundance: -

CDR3nt: TGTGCCAGCAGTTTTAGCGGGGGGCCCACAGATACGCAGTATTTT
CDR3aa: CASSFSGGPTDTQYF
j_gene: TRBJ2-3
v_gene: TRBV12-3/TRBV12-4
d_gene: TRBD2
len: 15
abundance: many

CDR3nt: TGTGCCATCAGTGAGTCAAAGGCCTACGAGCAGTACTTC
CDR3aa: CAISESKAYEQYF
j_gene: TRBJ2-7
v_gene: TRBV10-3
d_gene: -
len: 13
abundance: many

CDR3nt: TGTGCCAGCAGCTTATGGGACAGGGCGGAACTCCTCCACTTT
CDR3aa: CASSLWDRAELLHF
j_gene: TRBJ1-6
v_gene: TRBV11-2
d_gene: TRBD1
len: 14
abundance: -

CDR3nt: TGTGCCAGCAGCTTGGCTGGGGACCATGGCTACACCTTC
CDR3aa: CASSLAGDHGYTF
j_gene: TRBJ1-2
v_gene: TRBV5-6
d_gene: -
len: 13
abundance: few

CDR3nt: TGTGCCAGCAGCTTAGATCTTGGAACAAGGAGCCTCCGGGCAGAGACCCAGTACTTC
CDR3aa: CASSLDLGTRSLRAETQYF
j_gene: TRBJ2-5
v_gene: TRBV11-2
d_gene: -
len: 19
abundance: -

CDR3nt: TGTGCCATCAGCGGGGACTTAAGCACAGATACGCAGTATTTT
CDR3aa: CAISGDLSTDTQYF
j_gene: TRBJ2-3
v_gene: TRBV10-3
d_gene: -
len: 14
abundance: -

CDR3nt: TGTGCCAGCAGCCACACGGTGGCCGGACAAGGAGTAAGCGGGGAGCTGTTTTTT
CDR3aa: CASSHTVAGQGVSGELFF
j_gene: TRBJ2-2
v_gene: TRBV7-6
d_gene: -
len: 18
abundance: -

CDR3nt: TGTGCCAGCAGTTACATTAGCGGGGGGGTCAGTGAGACCCAGTACTTC
CDR3aa: CASSYISGGVSETQYF
j_gene: TRBJ2-5
v_gene: TRBV6-2/TRBV6-3
d_gene: TRBD2
len: 16
abundance: -

CDR3nt: TGCGCCAGCAGCCAAGTAGTTGCAGCGGGTGGTTCAGATACGCAGTATTTT
CDR3aa: CASSQVVAAGGSDTQYF
j_gene: TRBJ2-3
v_gene: TRBV4-1
d_gene: -
len: 17
abundance: few

CDR3nt: TGTGCCAGCAGCTTAGAGACGGAACCAGGTCGGCCCCAGCATTTT
CDR3aa: CASSLETEPGRPQHF
j_gene: TRBJ1-5
v_gene: TRBV7-9
d_gene: -
len: 15
abundance: few

CDR3nt: TGCGCCAGCAGCTTGAAGGGACTAGCGGGAGGTAGAGATGAGCAGTTCTTC
CDR3aa: CASSLKGLAGGRDEQFF
j_gene: TRBJ2-1
v_gene: TRBV5-1
d_gene: TRBD2
len: 17
abundance: few

CDR3nt: TGCAGTGCTAGTAACGGGGGAGCGAGCACCGGGGAGCTGTTTTTT
CDR3aa: CSASNGGASTGELFF
j_gene: TRBJ2-2
v_gene: TRBV20-1
d_gene: -
len: 15
abundance: -

CDR3nt: TGCGCCAGCAGCCAAGTGGCGGCGGGAGGCGCCTACAATGAGCAGTTCTTC
CDR3aa: CASSQVAAGGAYNEQFF
j_gene: TRBJ2-1
v_gene: TRBV4-1
d_gene: TRBD2
len: 17
abundance: -

CDR3nt: TGCAGCGTCAGGCCAGGACAATCCTCTGGAAACACCATATATTTT
CDR3aa: CSVRPGQSSGNTIYF
j_gene: TRBJ1-3
v_gene: TRBV29-1
d_gene: -
len: 15
abundance: few

CDR3nt: TGCGCCAGCAGCCCGCGGACAGGAGCCAAAAACATTCAGTACTTC
CDR3aa: CASSPRTGAKNIQYF
j_gene: TRBJ2-4
v_gene: TRBV5-1
d_gene: TRBD1
len: 15
abundance: -

CDR3nt: TGCGCCAGCAGCGTAGCGGGGGCGGCCTACAATGAGCAGTTCTTC
CDR3aa: CASSVAGAAYNEQFF
j_gene: TRBJ2-1
v_gene: TRBV5-1
d_gene: TRBD2
len: 15
abundance: -

CDR3nt: TGTGCCTGGAAATCAGGAGGCGAAAAACTGTTTTTT
CDR3aa: CAWKSGGEKLFF
j_gene: TRBJ1-4
v_gene: TRBV30
d_gene: -
len: 12
abundance: -

CDR3nt: TGTGCCAGCAGTAGAGGCGGGAGCTCCTACAATGAGCAGTTCTTC
CDR3aa: CASSRGGSSYNEQFF
j_gene: TRBJ2-1
v_gene: TRBV27
d_gene: TRBD2
len: 15
abundance: once

CDR3nt: TGTGCCAGCAGTTTCCTGGGGGCAGGCACTGAAGCTTTCTTT
CDR3aa: CASSFLGAGTEAFF
j_gene: TRBJ1-1
v_gene: TRBV27
d_gene: -
len: 14
abundance: few

CDR3nt: TGTGCCAGCAGCTCGGGGGGCGGAACTGAAGCTTTCTTT
CDR3aa: CASSSGGGTEAFF
j_gene: TRBJ1-1
v_gene: TRBV9
d_gene: -
len: 13
abundance: many

CDR3nt: TGCGCCAGCAGTGAGTTCCAGGGGCCCTACAATGAGCAGTTCTTC
CDR3aa: CASSEFQGPYNEQFF
j_gene: TRBJ2-1
v_gene: TRBV10-2
d_gene: -
len: 15
abundance: many

CDR3nt: TGTGCCAGCAGAGAGGGGGCAATGAGTAGGACTGAAGCTTTCTTT
CDR3aa: CASREGAMSRTEAFF
j_gene: TRBJ1-1
v_gene: TRBV2
d_gene: TRBD1
len: 15
abundance: -

CDR3nt: TGTGCCACCAGTGATTTCGGGGGGGACCTTAGGAACACTGAAGCTTTCTTT
CDR3aa: CATSDFGGDLRNTEAFF
j_gene: TRBJ1-1
v_gene: TRBV24-1
d_gene: -
len: 17
abundance: few

CDR3nt: TGTGCCAGCAGTCCATGGGAACAAGAGACCCAGTACTTC
CDR3aa: CASSPWEQETQYF
j_gene: TRBJ2-5
v_gene: TRBV6-6
d_gene: -
len: 13
abundance: -

CDR3nt: TGTGCCACCAGCAGAGAAGGTGAAGGATATGGCTACACCTTC
CDR3aa: CATSREGEGYGYTF
j_gene: TRBJ1-2
v_gene: TRBV15
d_gene: -
len: 14
abundance: few

CDR3nt: TGTGCCATCACCCCCGATCCAGGGAGTTTCACAGATACGCAGTATTTT
CDR3aa: CAITPDPGSFTDTQYF
j_gene: TRBJ2-3
v_gene: TRBV10-3
d_gene: -
len: 16
abundance: few